This TCR beta chain was sequenced for a study of T cells in tuberculosis. The wider study: CD1B tetramers identified T cells specific for mycobacterial lipid GMM.

Clones were sequenced by immunoSEQ multiplex PCR, and TCRdb holds only the in-frame ones, with some missing. Altogether about 88,000 clones are present, approximately 91% being singletons, with the ten largest covering about 1.9%. Sorting used thawed, overnight-rested PBMC stained with anti-CD3, a viability dye and GMM-loaded CD1B tetramer. The lipid loaded on the CD1B tetramers was C32 glucose monomycolate from Rhodococcus equi. CD14-expressing monocytes were removed from PBMC before cryopreservation and sorting. About 100,000 tetramer-negative cells were sorted from each donor. This CDR3 is 15 amino acids long. Losses at the gene ends were 6 bases for V and 6 bases for J; bases not matched to a gene: 9. Germline CDR1 MRHNA, CDR2 SNTAGT.

The source of this sequence is an adult woman with latent tuberculosis. This chain joins TRBV6-4 and TRBJ2-2, with 8 bases lining up with TRBD2. Sequencing was performed on CD1b-GMM tetramer-negative cells sorted from PBMCs. Here the CDR3 reads CASRIDGGAAGELFF. Here the CDR3 DNA reads TGTGCCAGCAGGATAGACGGGGGGGCCGCCGGGGAGCTGTTTTTT.